The T cell receptor (beta chain) described here comes from a study of patients and donors after allogeneic stem cell transplantation. TCRdb reprocessed the RT-PCR reads via MiXCR and lists one record per CDR3 protein. The sample holds about 3,000 distinct CDR3 sequences, under 5.5% seen once. This clonotype rates as medium-sized. Germline assignment: CDR1 DFQATT and CDR2 SNEGSKA (reference sequence). This CDR3 contains 14 residues. V shed 5 bases, J shed 5 bases, and the junction held 5 bases outside the gene matches. This rearrangement joins TRBV20-1 to TRBJ2-3; the match to TRBD2 covers 12 bases. The sample was blood, either unsorted or a sorted T cell fraction (not recorded which). The receptor's source is a human donor who was either an allogeneic HSCT recipient or a stem cell or donor lymphocyte infusion donor (not recorded which). It is not recorded whose cells these are; they may come from a transplant donor. CDR3 coding DNA: TGCAGTGCTCTGACTAGCGGGAGTGAAGATACGCAGTATTTT. Amino acids: CSALTSGSEDTQYF.